Below, 23 T cell receptor beta chains from the same sample are listed, as sequenced in a study of T-cell memory formation after mild COVID-19. One entry per CDR3 protein results from TCRdb running MiXCR on the 5' RACE reads. The sample consists of hundreds of thousands of distinct CDR3 sequences, about 18% of them appearing once. Sequenced material: PBMCs or a T cell subset sorted from them (not recorded which). The receptors were gathered from an adult woman who had mild COVID-19 (a few samples of this study predate the infection). Cell type and time point are not known.

CDR3 coding DNA: TGTGCCAGCAGTTGGGGGGAGATGCGCGAGCAGTACTTC. The encoded protein is CASSWGEMREQYF. The V call is TRBV4-2, the J call TRBJ2-7, with D perhaps TRBD2 (6 bases). V gave up 6 bases and J gave up 6 bases, with 15 bases separating them. Germline CDR1 reads LGHNA; CDR2 reads YNFKEQ. The CDR3 is 13 residues long.

This clonotype has more than one count but fewer than ten. The V call is TRBV7-9, the J call TRBJ1-1; 8 nucleotides line up with TRBD1. J lost 1 base, V lost 2 bases, and 9 bases had no gene match. Per the germline V gene, CDR1 is SEHNR and CDR2 is FQNEAQ (reference sequence). The CDR3 contains 17 residues. CDR3 protein: CASSLPSGGQANTEAFF. Written as DNA, the CDR3 is TGTGCCAGCAGCTTACCTTCGGGGGGACAGGCGAACACTGAAGCTTTCTTT.

This sequence joins TRBV6-5 and TRBJ2-7, with D perhaps TRBD1 (6 bases). The CDR3 has 16 amino acids. The germline V gene encodes CDR1 MNHEY and CDR2 SVGAGI. V was cut by 7 bases and J by 2 bases, with 21 bases left in between. The CDR3: CASTGFRRQETYEQYF. In nucleotides, the CDR3 is TGTGCCAGCACAGGTTTCCGTAGACAGGAAACCTACGAGCAGTACTTC.

The V and J genes are TRBV14 and TRBJ1-2, with D maybe TRBD1 (6 bases). Germline V lookup: CDR1 SGHDN, CDR2 FVKESK. The CDR3 loop spans 14 amino acids. V was clipped by 0 bases and J by 3 bases, with 8 bases between them. CDR3 sequence reads: CASSQDRGHYGYTF. For the CDR3, the DNA is TGTGCCAGCAGCCAAGACAGGGGACACTATGGCTACACCTTC.

The genes are TRBV30 and TRBJ2-7; D unresolved. Germline values: CDR1 GTSNPN, CDR2 SVGIG (reference sequence). The ends were cut back, 3 bases at V and 2 bases at J, with 8 bases in the middle. The CDR3 is 12 residues long. The CDR3 spells CAWRDTAYEQYF. CDR3 coding DNA: TGTGCCTGGAGGGATACAGCCTACGAGCAGTACTTC.

This clonotype was seen a few times. The rearrangement joins TRBV4-3 to TRBJ2-7; D tentatively reads TRBD1 or TRBD2 (5 bases each). Trimming stripped 4 bases from V and 3 bases from J, with 19 bases between. The germline V gene encodes CDR1 LGHNA and CDR2 YSLEER. The CDR3 sequence is 16 residues long. CDR3 nucleotides: TGCGCCAGCAGCCGAACCCGGGACGGCGGCCTCTACGAGCAGTACTTC. This gives the protein CASSRTRDGGLYEQYF.

This clonotype appeared once. V usage is TRBV28 and J usage is TRBJ1-5; D remains unclear. The germline gives CDR1 MDHEN, CDR2 SYDVKM. This CDR3 is built from 15 residues. Trimming left V 2 bases short and J 1 base short, with 9 bases between. The CDR3 sequence is CASSLPPGSNQPQHF. The CDR3 DNA sequence: TGTGCCAGCAGTTTACCCCCGGGGAGCAATCAGCCCCAGCATTTT.

The table lists this clonotype with a few counts. J is TRBJ1-5 and V is TRBV7-2, with D possibly being TRBD1 (5 bases). Germline V lookup: CDR1 SGHTA, CDR2 FQGNSA. Deletions cut 1 base from V and 6 bases from J, with 16 bases between. The CDR3 has 16 amino acids. In DNA form, the CDR3 reads TGTGCCAGCAGCTTAGTTGGAGGGGCGCAGAGTCAGCCCCAGCATTTT. Protein product: CASSLVGGAQSQPQHF.

This chain uses TRBV19 with TRBJ1-1; D unresolved. V lost 10 bases to trimming and J lost 3 bases, with 15 bases between them. The CDR3 has 13 residues. Per germline, CDR1 LNHDA and CDR2 SQIVND (reference sequence). CDR3 DNA: TGTGCCACCTCGCGCATACGGGACACTGAAGCTTTCTTT. This encodes CATSRIRDTEAFF. Full variable domain (remainder filled in from reference TRBV19 and TRBJ1-1): DGGITQSPKYLFRKEGQNVTLSCEQNLNHDAMYWYRQDPGQGLRLIYYSQIVNDFQKGDIAEGYSVSREKKESFPLTVTSAQKNPTAFYLCATSRIRDTEAFFGQGTRLTVV.

The V call is TRBV12-3 or TRBV12-4, the J call TRBJ1-1, with 7 positions matching TRBD1. There are 14 residues in the CDR3. The ends lost 6 bases at V and 11 bases at J; junction bases unmatched: 15. This CDR3 reads CASSTRGGHDGAFF. CDR3 DNA sequence: TGTGCCAGCAGCACCAGAGGGGGCCACGACGGTGCTTTCTTT.

This clonotype has a count of ten or more. The chain is built from TRBV7-3 and TRBJ2-3, with D maybe TRBD2 (7 bases). Germline V gene data show CDR1 as SGHTA and CDR2 as FQGTGA. Trimming pared 8 bases from V and 5 bases from J, leaving 17 bases between. CDR3 size: 14 residues. The CDR3 spells CASALGGGRDTQYF. The CDR3 nucleotides read TGTGCCAGCGCCTTGGGGGGGGGCCGAGATACGCAGTATTTT.

This clonotype was picked up many times. The CDR3 DNA reads as TGTGCCAGCAGCTTACTAGCGGGGTACAATGAGCAGTTCTTC. Translated: CASSLLAGYNEQFF. The J gene is TRBJ2-1, the V gene TRBV7-2; 9 bases match TRBD2. Looked up from germline, CDR1 is SGHTA and CDR2 is FQGNSA. Trimming removed 2 bases from V and 4 bases from J; junction bases left unmatched: 0. This CDR3 has 14 residues.

This clonotype showed up just a few times. V and J are TRBV24-1 and TRBJ2-3, with 9 bases matching TRBD2. With 4 bases clipped from V and 2 bases from J, the junction kept 6 bases outside the gene matches. The CDR3 sequence is 16 residues long. CDR1 KGHDR and CDR2 SFDVKD come from the germline V gene. CDR3: CATSDSRLADTDTQYF. CDR3 sequence (DNA): TGTGCCACCAGTGACTCCCGACTAGCGGACACAGATACGCAGTATTTT.

The V call is TRBV20-1, the J call TRBJ2-3; unclear D gene. Germline lookup yields CDR1 DFQATT and CDR2 SNEGSKA (reference sequence). Trimming shortened V by 2 bases and J by 1 base, and 4 bases separated the two germline ends. This CDR3 has 12 amino acids. DNA for the CDR3: TGCAGTGCTAGACCCGGCACAGATACGCAGTATTTT. Its protein product is CSARPGTDTQYF.

The V and J genes are TRBV19 and TRBJ2-1, with D unresolved. Germline V gene lookup returns CDR1 LNHDA and CDR2 SQIVND (reference sequence). Trimming removed 8 bases at V and 9 bases at J, with 8 bases between. The CDR3 totals 10 residues. CDR3 DNA: TGTGCCAGTGGGCGTGCTGAGCAGTTCTTC. Its protein product is CASGRAEQFF. The complete variable domain, with remaining parts taken from reference TRBV19 and TRBJ2-1, reads DGGITQSPKYLFRKEGQNVTLSCEQNLNHDAMYWYRQDPGQGLRLIYYSQIVNDFQKGDIAEGYSVSREKKESFPLTVTSAQKNPTAFYLCASGRAEQFFGPGTRLTVL.

This clonotype was counted between two and nine times. The rearrangement uses TRBV5-4 and TRBJ2-3; TRBD2 matches at 9 bases. Germline CDR1 and CDR2: SGHNT and YYREEE (reference sequence). This CDR3 is 14 amino acids long. Trimming cost V 3 bases and J 4 bases; bases outside gene matches: 3. The CDR3 sequence: CASSWGLAPDTQYF. Here the CDR3 DNA reads TGTGCCAGCAGCTGGGGACTAGCTCCAGATACGCAGTATTTT.

This clonotype was detected a few times. This sequence joins TRBV11-2 and TRBJ2-7, with D tentatively TRBD1 (5 bases). The CDR3 is 13 residues long. CDR1 and CDR2 from the germline V gene are SGHAT and FQNNGV. Trimming stripped 6 bases from V and 1 base from J, with 10 bases between. CDR3 DNA: TGTGCCAGCAGGAGAACAGGTTCCTACGAGCAGTACTTC. Protein: CASRRTGSYEQYF. The full variable domain, its missing parts supplied by reference TRBV11-2 and TRBJ2-7, is EAGVAQSPRYKIIEKRQSVAFWCNPISGHATLYWYQQILGQGPKLLIQFQNNGVVDDSQLPKDRFSAERLKGVDSTLKIQPAKLEDSAVYLCASRRTGSYEQYFGPGTRLTVT.

A few counts support this clonotype. The gene calls are TRBV20-1 and TRBJ2-7, with 11 bases aligning to TRBD2. The V gene's germline CDR1 is DFQATT and CDR2 SNEGSKA (reference sequence). The CDR3 totals 13 residues. The J segment lost 3 bases and the V segment lost 3 bases, leaving 1 base of the junction unmatched. CDR3 loop: CSARGTSGYEQYF. The CDR3 DNA sequence: TGCAGTGCTAGGGGGACTAGCGGCTACGAGCAGTACTTC.

This clonotype was detected only once. The chain has TRBV24-1 and TRBJ2-5; perhaps D is TRBD1 or TRBD2 (6 bases each). The germline gives CDR1 KGHDR, CDR2 SFDVKD. CDR3 size: 16 residues. V lost 2 bases, J lost 1 base, and 13 bases lay in between. This CDR3 is CATSDWARGGQETQYF. DNA for the CDR3: TGTGCCACCAGTGATTGGGCCAGGGGAGGCCAAGAGACCCAGTACTTC.

This clonotype turned up a few times. This chain uses TRBV4-3 with TRBJ2-3; tentatively, D is TRBD1 (5 bases). The CDR3 covers 15 residues. V lost 4 bases and J 2 bases, leaving 13 bases between the germline ends. Germline CDR1 and CDR2: LGHNA and YSLEER. The CDR3 sequence is CASSLGQLNTDTQYF. The CDR3 nucleotides are TGCGCCAGCAGCCTTGGACAATTAAACACAGATACGCAGTATTTT.

This clonotype was observed a few times. CDR3 region: CASSRGLGQPQHF. The CDR3 DNA reads TGTGCCAGCAGCCGGGGGCTCGGTCAGCCCCAGCATTTT. The genes are TRBV3-1 and TRBJ1-5; tentatively, D is TRBD1 (6 bases). This CDR3 spans 13 amino acids. Germline V CDR1 and CDR2: LGHDT, YNNKEL (reference sequence). Trimming left V 4 bases short and J 6 bases short, with 10 bases between. The variable domain in full, with the rest retrieved from reference TRBV3-1 and TRBJ1-5, is DTAVSQTPKYLVTQMGNDKSIKCEQNLGHDTMYWYKQDSKKFLKIMFSYNNKELIINETVPNRFSPKSPDKAHLNLHINSLELGDSAVYFCASSRGLGQPQHFGDGTRLSIL.

V and J are TRBV6-2 or TRBV6-3 and TRBJ2-3, with D tentatively TRBD1 (6 bases). V was trimmed by 8 bases and J by 2 bases, leaving 11 bases between them. CDR3 length: 13 residues. The germline V gene encodes CDR1 MNHEY and CDR2 SVGEGT. CDR3 sequence: CASQGLNTDTQYF. The CDR3 DNA sequence: TGTGCCAGCCAGGGGCTAAACACAGATACGCAGTATTTT.

This clonotype was detected only once. The chain links TRBV5-4 to TRBJ2-1, with 8 positions matching TRBD1. This CDR3 is 16 amino acids long. Germline V lookup: CDR1 SGHNT, CDR2 YYREEE (reference sequence). The V segment lost 5 bases and the J segment 3 bases; nucleotides outside the gene matches: 10. CDR3 DNA: TGTGCCAGCAGGGCGACAGGGGTCATGAACTACAATGAGCAGTTCTTC. Translation gives CASRATGVMNYNEQFF. The full variable domain, completed using reference TRBV5-4 and TRBJ2-1, is ETGVTQSPTHLIKTRGQQVTLRCSSQSGHNTVSWYQQALGQGPQFIFQYYREEENGRGNFPPRFSGLQFPNYSSELNVNALELDDSALYLCASRATGVMNYNEQFFGPGTRLTVL.